The source of this T cell receptor (beta chain) is a study of T-cell reconstitution after alpha-beta-depleted transplantation in children. Whole-study findings and limits: Some patients owed their high day-60 TCRbeta diversity to surviving recipient T cells and thymic progenitors. Several hundred expanded graft clones reportedly gave rise to the alpha-beta T cells present about two months after transplant.

Preparing the TCRbeta library involved the use of unique molecular identifiers. One entry per CDR3 protein results from TCRdb running MiXCR on the PCR reads. This sample has about 250,000 distinct CDR3 sequences, with 20% to 30% found just once. Concerning this clonotype itself: Its specificity is not known.

The V end lost 5 bases, the J end lost 2 bases, and 16 bases lay between the germline ends. CDR1 and CDR2 from the germline V gene are SGHAT and FQDESV (reference sequence). The CDR3 length is 15 residues. V usage is TRBV11-1 and J usage is TRBJ2-7; D uncertain. Sequencing was performed on PBMCs, mostly from graft donor cells, taken 360 days after TCRalphabeta/CD19-depleted stem cell transplant. The TCR was taken from a female patient aged 2-10 years who had a stem cell transplant for congenital amegakaryocytic thrombocytopenia, so the T cells may come from the graft donor. CDR3 amino acids: CASSVVGFPPYEQYF. Written as DNA, the CDR3 is TGTGCCAGCAGCGTCGTGGGCTTCCCTCCCTACGAGCAGTACTTC. The full variable domain, its missing parts supplied by reference TRBV11-1 and TRBJ2-7, is EAEVAQSPRYKITEKSQAVAFWCDPISGHATLYWYRQILGQGPELLVQFQDESVVDDSQLPKDRFSAERLKGVDSTLKIQPAELGDSAMYLCASSVVGFPPYEQYFGPGTRLTVT.